This TCR beta chain was retrieved from a study of blood T cell repertoires in COVID-19. Turning to the study itself: The analysed material was cDNA or gDNA that came from T cells, B-cell-depleted T cells, or PBMCs.

Produced via immunoSEQ multiplex PCR; TCRdb's table is partial and in-frame only. This sample has under 250,000 clones; roughly nine tenths occur once, and the top ten carry approximately 0.7%. V lost 6 bases to trimming and J lost 6 bases, with 8 bases between them. Germline V CDR1 and CDR2: SNHLY, FYNNEI. The CDR3 contains 12 residues. The receptor comes from a man aged 35 to 55 with acute or convalescent COVID-19. Sequencing was carried out using peripheral blood. The J gene is TRBJ1-4, the V gene TRBV2; D is undetermined. The CDR3 loop is CASRPEHEKLFF. The CDR3 region has the DNA TGTGCCAGCAGACCCGAGCATGAAAAACTGTTTTTT. The entire variable domain, with the rest obtained from reference TRBV2 and TRBJ1-4, is as follows: EPEVTQTPSHQVTQMGQEVILRCVPISNHLYFYWYRQILGQKVEFLVSFYNNEISEKSEIFDDQFSVERPDGSNFTLKIRSTKLEDSAMYFCASRPEHEKLFFGSGTQLSVL.